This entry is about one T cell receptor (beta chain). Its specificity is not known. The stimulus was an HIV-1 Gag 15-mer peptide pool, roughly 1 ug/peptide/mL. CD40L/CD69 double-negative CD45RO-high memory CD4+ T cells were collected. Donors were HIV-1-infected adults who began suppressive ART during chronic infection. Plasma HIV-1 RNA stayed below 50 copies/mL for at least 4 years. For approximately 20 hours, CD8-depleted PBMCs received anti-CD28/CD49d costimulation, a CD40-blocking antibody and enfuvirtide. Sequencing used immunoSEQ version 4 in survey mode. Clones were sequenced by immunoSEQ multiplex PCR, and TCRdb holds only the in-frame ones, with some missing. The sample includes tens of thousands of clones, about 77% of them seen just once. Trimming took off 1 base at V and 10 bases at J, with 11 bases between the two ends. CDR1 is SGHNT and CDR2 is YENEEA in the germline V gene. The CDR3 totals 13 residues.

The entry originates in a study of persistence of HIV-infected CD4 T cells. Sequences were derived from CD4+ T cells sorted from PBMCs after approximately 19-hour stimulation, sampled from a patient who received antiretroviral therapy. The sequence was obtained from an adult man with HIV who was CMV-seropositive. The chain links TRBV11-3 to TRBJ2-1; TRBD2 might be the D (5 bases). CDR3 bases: TGTGCCAGCAGCTTAGGAGGGAAGAGGGAGCAGTTCTTC. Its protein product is CASSLGGKREQFF.